The next 11 T cell receptor beta chains were all read from a single sample in a study of cytomegalovirus exposure and HLA in healthy donors. Primers included in the PCR were 60 Vbeta and 13 Jbeta primers. TCRdb's table, derived via immunoSEQ multiplex PCR, lists solely in-frame clones and lacks some. Here the sample spans around 170,000 clones, over 80% being singletons. Sequencing was carried out using PBMCs. Source of these receptors: a woman between 18 and 29 years old in good health and CMV-seronegative.

This clone came up a few times. This chain joins TRBV7-9 and TRBJ1-2, with 8 bases identical to TRBD1. The CDR3 is 15 residues long. Trimming cost V 0 bases and J 6 bases; bases outside gene matches: 6. Germline CDR1 SEHNR, CDR2 FQNEAQ (reference sequence). The CDR3 here is CASSLADRGIHGYTF. The CDR3 nucleotides read TGTGCCAGCAGCTTAGCCGACAGGGGAATTCATGGCTACACCTTC.

The rearrangement uses TRBV4-2 and TRBJ1-4, with TRBD1 matching over 7 bases. This CDR3 is 16 amino acids long. J was trimmed by 7 bases and V by 4 bases; bases with no gene match: 12. Per germline, CDR1 LGHNA and CDR2 YNFKEQ. CDR3: CASSPPRGQGGEKLFF. The DNA of the CDR3 is TGTGCCAGCAGCCCCCCGAGGGGGCAGGGTGGTGAAAAACTGTTTTTT.

V and J are TRBV5-1 and TRBJ2-5; 12 bases map to TRBD2. The CDR3 covers 18 residues. CDR1 and CDR2 (germline): SGHRS, YFSETQ. V lost 0 bases and J lost 5; bases outside the gene matches: 11. The DNA of the CDR3 is TGCGCCAGCAGCTTGGGACTAGCGGGGGACCTGGCGGGGGAGACCCAGTACTTC. Encoded protein: CASSLGLAGDLAGETQYF.

V gene TRBV27 combines with J gene TRBJ1-1; tentative D call: TRBD1 (6 bases). The V end lost 0 bases, the J end lost 0 bases, and 8 bases lay between the germline ends. This CDR3 contains 15 residues. Germline assignment: CDR1 MNHEY and CDR2 SMNVEV (reference sequence). CDR3 loop: CASSLSGGLNTEAFF. The CDR3 coding sequence is TGTGCCAGCAGTTTATCAGGGGGATTGAACACTGAAGCTTTCTTT.

This rearrangement joins TRBV19 to TRBJ2-1, with no clear D. The CDR3 length is 14 residues. Germline CDR1 is LNHDA and CDR2 is SQIVND (reference sequence). The V gene lost 1 base and the J gene lost 4 bases, with 8 bases spanning the gap. The CDR3 nucleotides are TGTGCCAGTAGTATAGGCTCTCGGTACAATGAGCAGTTCTTC. This translates into CASSIGSRYNEQFF.

The chain employs TRBV10-1 and TRBJ1-2; possibly TRBD1 for D (5 bases). V lost 8 bases, J lost 6 bases, and 13 bases lay in between. The CDR3 runs 12 residues. The germline gives CDR1 WNHNN, CDR2 SYGVQD (reference sequence). CDR3 in DNA: TGCGCCAGCCAGGGAAATGGGAATGGCTACACCTTC. It yields the protein CASQGNGNGYTF.

The rearrangement links TRBV10-3 to TRBJ2-1, with 9 bases lining up with TRBD2. J was trimmed by 3 bases and V by 4 bases; bases with no gene match: 4. Germline loops: CDR1 ENHRY, CDR2 SYGVKD. The CDR3 totals 15 residues. In DNA form, the CDR3 reads TGTGCCATCAGTGTCGGCGGGGGGGTCTACAATGAGCAGTTCTTC. Amino acids: CAISVGGGVYNEQFF.

In DNA, the CDR3 is TGCAGTGCTAGCAGGTACGAGCAGTACTTC. Translation gives CSASRYEQYF. The J gene is TRBJ2-7, the V gene TRBV20-1; no reliable D call. This CDR3 has 10 amino acids. V lost 3 bases and J lost 4, with 4 bases in between. Looked up from germline, CDR1 is DFQATT and CDR2 is SNEGSKA (reference sequence).

This chain uses TRBV6-1 with TRBJ1-5; possible D gene TRBD1, 6 bases. The V end was cut by 1 base, the J end by 0 bases, with 25 bases between. The CDR3 is 21 amino acids. Germline lookup yields CDR1 MNHNS and CDR2 SASEGT. This chain's CDR3 is CASSEGTFSLQGRHSNQPQHF. CDR3 nucleotide sequence: TGTGCCAGCAGTGAAGGAACGTTCAGTCTACAGGGAAGGCATAGCAATCAGCCCCAGCATTTT.

V is TRBV4-1 and J is TRBJ1-5, with 7 nucleotides matching TRBD1. The CDR3 spans 16 residues. Per germline, CDR1 MGHRA and CDR2 YSYEKL. Losses at the gene ends were 0 bases for V and 5 bases for J; bases not matched to a gene: 7. This CDR3 reads CASSQEWRTGYQPQHF. Written as DNA, the CDR3 is TGCGCCAGCAGCCAAGAGTGGAGGACAGGCTATCAGCCCCAGCATTTT.

V is TRBV6-5 and J is TRBJ1-1; D is uncertain. The ends were cut back, 7 bases at V and 7 bases at J, with 10 bases in the middle. The CDR3 is 11 amino acids. Germline loops: CDR1 MNHEY, CDR2 SVGAGI. The CDR3 DNA sequence: TGTGCCAGCAAACACCGGGGTGAAGCTTTCTTT. This gives the protein CASKHRGEAFF.